What follows are 10 T cell receptor beta chains derived from one specimen sequenced in a study of T cells expressing NK-cell markers. TCRdb reprocessed the 5' RACE reads and reports one entry per CDR3 protein, with no DNA. This sample's table has some 340,000 distinct CDR3 sequences. The sample comprised blood T cells: a sorted CD56 or NKG2C T cell subset, CD4+ or CD8+ T cells, or bulk PBMC T cells (not recorded which). These receptors all stem from a man aged 18 to 69 in good health.

The chain carries TRBV12-3 or TRBV12-4 and TRBJ2-7; TCRdb indicates TRBD1, and absent DNA this call remains unverified. The CDR3 loop spans 15 amino acids. This CDR3 reads CASSLERGGRYEQYF.

V gene TRBV6-5 combines with J gene TRBJ1-4; TCRdb's D call, TRBD1, is unchecked because there is no DNA. Germline loops: CDR1 MNHEY, CDR2 SVGAGI. This CDR3 comprises 14 residues. Here the CDR3 reads CASSYPGAGEKLFF.

The chain joins TRBV7-9 to TRBJ2-7; TCRdb returns TRBD2, unconfirmable since there is no DNA. The germline CDR1 and CDR2 sequences are SEHNR and FQNEAQ (reference sequence). This CDR3 contains 13 residues. The CDR3 protein is CASSFRGLVEQYF. Full variable domain (missing parts from reference TRBV7-9 and TRBJ2-7): DTGVSQNPRHKITKRGQNVTFRCDPISEHNRLYWYRQTLGQGPEFLTYFQNEAQLEKSRLLSDRFSAERPKGSFSTLEIQRTEQGDSAMYLCASSFRGLVEQYFGPGTRLTVT.

The chain joins TRBV5-1 to TRBJ2-3; there is no DNA to check the TCRdb D call of TRBD1. The length of the CDR3 is 16 residues. Germline CDR1 is SGHRS and CDR2 is YFSETQ. The CDR3 loop reads CASSVSGTGAIDTQYF.

The chain joins TRBV27 to TRBJ2-6; TCRdb's assignment of TRBD1 cannot be checked, as there is no DNA. Germline V gives CDR1 MNHEY, CDR2 SMNVEV (reference sequence). This CDR3 region has 16 residues. The chain's CDR3 is CASSFDRVAGANVLTF.

CDR3 sequence reads: CASSPARPPLSRKTSNTGELFF. This chain uses TRBV18 with TRBJ2-2; TCRdb designates TRBD2, a call that cannot be tested without DNA. The CDR3 sequence is 22 residues long. Germline V gene data show CDR1 as KGHSH and CDR2 as LQKENI.

This rearrangement joins TRBV6-5 to TRBJ1-4; TCRdb's D call, TRBD1, is unchecked because there is no DNA. The V gene's germline CDR1 is MNHEY and CDR2 SVGAGI. The CDR3 contains 16 residues. This chain's CDR3 is CASSYSRGLANEKLFF.

The chain carries TRBV19 and TRBJ2-7; TCRdb's D gene call, TRBD1, goes unchecked for lack of DNA. The CDR3 has 15 residues. Germline V lookup: CDR1 LNHDA, CDR2 SQIVND (reference sequence). CDR3 sequence: CASSKGDRAYYEQYF.

V gene TRBV2 combines with J gene TRBJ2-2. This CDR3 has 13 amino acids. Germline loops: CDR1 SNHLY, CDR2 FYNNEI. Here the CDR3 reads CATRGVFSGELFF.

The chain employs TRBV20-1 and TRBJ2-1; lacking DNA, the TRBD1 call made by TCRdb goes unchecked. This CDR3 has 16 residues. CDR1 DFQATT and CDR2 SNEGSKA come from the germline V gene (reference sequence). The CDR3 spells CSALGAWTGVNNEQFF.